This T cell receptor (beta chain) was sequenced for a study of blood T cell repertoires in COVID-19. Study overall: Researchers got acute and convalescent COVID-19 samples from the United States, Italy and Spain. From T cells, B-cell-depleted T cells, or PBMCs came the material, which was cDNA or gDNA.

The V and J ends lost 0 bases and 0 bases respectively, with 6 bases between them. The CDR3 contains 15 residues. Germline V gene lookup returns CDR1 SGHRS and CDR2 YFSETQ. In the original workflow: Using reference gene primer amplification, nucleated cell counts were estimated. Using immunoSEQ multiplex PCR, the repertoire was profiled, and TCRdb retains in-frame clones only, with some absent. V and J calls plus clone size are reproduced from that table; the DNA served to infer D and trimming. Counted here are about 89,000 clones, about nine tenths occurring once; the ten biggest clones make up 0.47%.

V usage is TRBV5-1 and J usage is TRBJ1-4; a possible D gene is TRBD1 (6 bases). This receptor was taken from a man in his sixties with acute or convalescent COVID-19. Sample: peripheral blood. The CDR3 region has the DNA TGCGCCAGCAGCTTGGGGACAGCAACTAATGAAAAACTGTTTTTT. It is translated as CASSLGTATNEKLFF.